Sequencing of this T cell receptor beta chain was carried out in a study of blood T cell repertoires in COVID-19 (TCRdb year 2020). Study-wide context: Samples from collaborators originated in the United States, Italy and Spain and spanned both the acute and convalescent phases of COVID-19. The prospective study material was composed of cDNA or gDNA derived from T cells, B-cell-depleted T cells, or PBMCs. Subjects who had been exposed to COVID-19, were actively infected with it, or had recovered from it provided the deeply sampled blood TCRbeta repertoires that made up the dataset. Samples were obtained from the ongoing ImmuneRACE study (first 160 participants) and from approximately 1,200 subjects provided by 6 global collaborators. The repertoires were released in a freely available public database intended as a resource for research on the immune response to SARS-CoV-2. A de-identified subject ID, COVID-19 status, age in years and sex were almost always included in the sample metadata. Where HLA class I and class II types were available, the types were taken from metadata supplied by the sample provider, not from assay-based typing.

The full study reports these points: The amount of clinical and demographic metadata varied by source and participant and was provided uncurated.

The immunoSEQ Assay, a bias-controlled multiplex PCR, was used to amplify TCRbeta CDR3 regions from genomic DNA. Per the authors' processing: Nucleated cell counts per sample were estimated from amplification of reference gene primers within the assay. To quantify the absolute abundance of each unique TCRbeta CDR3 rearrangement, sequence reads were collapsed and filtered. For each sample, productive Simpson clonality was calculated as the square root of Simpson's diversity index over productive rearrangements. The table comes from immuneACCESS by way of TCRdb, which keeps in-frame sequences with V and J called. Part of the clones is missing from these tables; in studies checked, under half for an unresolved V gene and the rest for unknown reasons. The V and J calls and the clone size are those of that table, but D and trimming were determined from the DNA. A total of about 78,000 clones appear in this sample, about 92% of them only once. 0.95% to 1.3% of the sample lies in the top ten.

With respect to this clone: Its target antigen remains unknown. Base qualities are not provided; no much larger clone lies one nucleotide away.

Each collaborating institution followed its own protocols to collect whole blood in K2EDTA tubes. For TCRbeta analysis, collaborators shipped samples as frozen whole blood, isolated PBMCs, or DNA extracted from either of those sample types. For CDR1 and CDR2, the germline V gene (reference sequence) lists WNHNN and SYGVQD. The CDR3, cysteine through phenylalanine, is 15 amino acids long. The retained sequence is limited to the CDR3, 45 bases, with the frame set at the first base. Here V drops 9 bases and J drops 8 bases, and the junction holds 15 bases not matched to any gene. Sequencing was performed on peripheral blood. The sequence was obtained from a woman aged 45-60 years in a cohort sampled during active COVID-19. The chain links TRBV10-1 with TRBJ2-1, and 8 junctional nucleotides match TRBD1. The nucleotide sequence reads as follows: TGCGCCAGTGGACAGGGTAGGGGCTTCGGGGATGAGCAGTTCTTC. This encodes CASGQGRGFGDEQFF.